Following are 14 T cell receptor beta chains from one sample sequenced in a study of identical twins. One entry per CDR3 protein, called by TCRdb with MiXCR from the 5' RACE reads. The data show fewer than 650,000 distinct CDR3 sequences, more than 9% seen once. The same sample was also used in a study of yellow fever vaccine responses in identical twins.

The sequenced material came from PBMCs. These receptors came from a woman between 18 and 30 years old in good health.

This clonotype was recorded a few times. V is TRBV14 and J is TRBJ2-7; 9 bases match TRBD2. The germline gives CDR1 SGHDN, CDR2 FVKESK. The CDR3 is 13 amino acids. V dropped 4 bases and J dropped 7; count of bases not matched to a gene: 5. The CDR3 region has the DNA TGTGCCAGCAGCCTGGGACTAGCTCGAGAGCAGTACTTC. Its protein is CASSLGLAREQYF.

This clonotype was seen at least ten times. V usage is TRBV5-6 and J usage is TRBJ1-1; weak D call: TRBD1 (5 bases). The V end lost 2 bases, the J end lost 3 bases, and 8 bases lay between the germline ends. Germline CDR1 reads SGHDT; CDR2 reads YYEEEE. The CDR3 is 13 residues long. CDR3 in amino acids: CASSFDRDTEAFF. In nucleotides, the CDR3 is TGTGCCAGCAGCTTCGACAGAGACACTGAAGCTTTCTTT. The whole variable domain, remainder taken from reference TRBV5-6 and TRBJ1-1, is DAGVTQSPTHLIKTRGQQVTLRCSPKSGHDTVSWYQQALGQGPQFIFQYYEEEERQRGNFPDRFSGHQFPNYSSELNVNALLLGDSALYLCASSFDRDTEAFFGQGTRLTVV.

The chain couples TRBV20-1 to TRBJ2-7; 9 nucleotides align to TRBD2. The germline gives CDR1 DFQATT, CDR2 SNEGSKA (reference sequence). This CDR3 contains 12 residues. Trimming took 4 bases from V and 7 from J; bases not matched to a gene: 5. The CDR3 region has the DNA TGCAGTGCTAAAGCGGGAGGCAGAGAGCAGTACTTC. This sequence encodes CSAKAGGREQYF.

This chain joins TRBV2 and TRBJ2-7; D is unresolved. With 0 bases removed from V and 2 bases from J, the gap between germline ends came to 8 bases. Germline-derived CDR1 and CDR2 are SNHLY and FYNNEI. The CDR3 runs to 14 residues. The CDR3 DNA is TGTGCCAGCAGTGAAGCCGGGCTTACCTACGAGCAGTACTTC. It is translated as CASSEAGLTYEQYF.

V and J are TRBV20-1 and TRBJ2-7; D uncertain. V lost 0 bases and J lost 0, with 9 bases in between. Germline V gene sequence: CDR1 DFQATT, CDR2 SNEGSKA (reference sequence). CDR3 length: 14 residues. The CDR3 DNA is TGCAGTGCTAGAGATCTACATAGCTCCTACGAGCAGTACTTC. Translation: CSARDLHSSYEQYF.

This clonotype was counted ten times or more. As DNA, the CDR3 is TGCGCCAGCAGCTTTGCGGGGACTTCCTACGAGCAGTACTTC. Protein product: CASSFAGTSYEQYF. The genes are TRBV5-1 and TRBJ2-7, with TRBD2 as a possible D gene (6 bases). Trimming left V 2 bases short and J 1 base short, with 10 bases between. CDR1 and CDR2 (germline): SGHRS, YFSETQ. CDR3 size: 14 residues.

This clonotype was counted only a few times. Sequence at one end of the junction differs from germline and may be a read error. The V gene is TRBV3-1, the J gene TRBJ2-1; TRBD1 might be the D (6 bases). CDR1 and CDR2 from the germline V gene are LGHDT and YNNKEL (reference sequence). There are 13 residues in the CDR3. DNA for the CDR3: TGTGCCAGCAGTGACAGGACGGCCAATAAGCAGTTCTTC. Translating it yields CASSDRTANKQFF.

This clonotype was seen more than once but under ten times. This chain links TRBV12-5 with TRBJ2-1; 12 bases map to TRBD1. J was trimmed by 6 bases and V by 5 bases; bases with no gene match: 5. Germline V gives CDR1 LGHNT, CDR2 FRNRAP. This CDR3 contains 15 residues. In DNA form, the CDR3 reads TGTGCTAGTGGTCTTCCGGGACAGGGGGCCAATGAGCAGTTCTTC. As protein: CASGLPGQGANEQFF.

The CDR3 sequence: CAIRDPNSNEQFF. The CDR3 DNA sequence: TGTGCCATACGGGACCCCAATTCTAATGAGCAGTTCTTC. This sequence joins TRBV28 and TRBJ2-1, with D perhaps matching TRBD1 or TRBD2 (5 bases each). Germline V lookup: CDR1 MDHEN, CDR2 SYDVKM. This CDR3 is 13 amino acids long. V lost 10 bases and J 7 bases, leaving 17 bases between the germline ends.

The V gene is TRBV29-1, the J gene TRBJ2-7, with 9 bases fitting TRBD1. The CDR3 is 13 amino acids. V trimming: 6 bases; J trimming: 5 bases; junction bases outside the gene matches: 8. Germline V gives CDR1 SQVTM, CDR2 ANQGSEA. The CDR3 DNA reads TGCAGCGTCAGACAGGGGGTGGTCGACGAGCAGTACTTC. Residues: CSVRQGVVDEQYF.

This clonotype was recorded at least ten times. The V gene is TRBV15, the J gene TRBJ2-1, with no clear D. The CDR3 is 13 residues long. V was trimmed by 0 bases and J by 7 bases, leaving 7 bases between them. From germline, CDR1 is LNHNV and CDR2 YYDKDF (reference sequence). The CDR3 coding sequence is TGTGCCACCAGCAGAGACGGCAAAAATGAGCAGTTCTTC. Translation gives CATSRDGKNEQFF. The full variable domain, completed using reference TRBV15 and TRBJ2-1, is DAMVIQNPRYQVTQFGKPVTLSCSQTLNHNVMYWYQQKSSQAPKLLFHYYDKDFNNEADTPDNFQSRRPNTSFCFLDIRSPGLGDTAMYLCATSRDGKNEQFFGPGTRLTVL.

The rearrangement uses TRBV7-3 and TRBJ2-1, with 8 bases that match TRBD1. Germline V gene sequence: CDR1 SGHTA, CDR2 FQGTGA. With V trimmed by 0 bases and J by 7 bases, 14 bases remained unmatched. There are 18 residues in the CDR3. CDR3 sequence (DNA): TGTGCCAGCAGCTTAACCAGTATGACAGGGGACGCGGGGAATGAGCAGTTCTTC. It encodes CASSLTSMTGDAGNEQFF.

In its sample, this clonotype was seen many times. The rearrangement joins TRBV30 to TRBJ1-1; no reliable D call. CDR1 GTSNPN and CDR2 SVGIG come from the germline V gene (reference sequence). V gave up 0 bases and J gave up 3 bases, with 8 bases separating them. The CDR3 covers 13 residues. CDR3 amino acids: CAWSVVRDTEAFF. CDR3 nucleotides: TGTGCCTGGAGTGTAGTAAGAGACACTGAAGCTTTCTTT.

A few counts support this clonotype. The chain combines TRBV20-1 with TRBJ2-7; D may be TRBD1 (5 bases). The V gene's germline CDR1 is DFQATT and CDR2 SNEGSKA (reference sequence). The CDR3 spans 12 residues. V lost 5 bases and J 2 bases, leaving 10 bases between the germline ends. The CDR3 here is CSALTDTYEQYF. The CDR3 DNA sequence: TGCAGTGCTCTGACAGATACCTACGAGCAGTACTTC.